The rows below give T cell receptor beta chains drawn from one sample of a study of tumor-infiltrating lymphocytes in primary liver carcinoma. TCRdb itself ran the multiplex PCR reads through MiXCR, one entry per CDR3 protein. The data contain tens of thousands of distinct CDR3 sequences, 65% to 80% of them singletons. The source material was liver tumor tissue from sampling region 1. The receptors come from a man aged 35-49 years with primary liver carcinoma and hepatitis B virus infection. Each CDR3 is given with its conserved first and last residue. The order of the fields is J gene, clone size, V gene, CDR3 protein. Size is stated for part of the rows, as once, few or many counts, or as a class when the clone is expanded.

TRBJ2-1,NA,TRBV5-1,CASSLGLAGVNGQFF
TRBJ2-3,NA,TRBV30,CAWNTELEDTQYF
TRBJ2-7,NA,TRBV28,CTSSFQAVPYEQYF
TRBJ2-7,few,TRBV6-1,CASSEPAVEGYEQYF
TRBJ2-2,NA,TRBV5-4,CVSSLGQGSTGELFF
TRBJ2-7,NA,TRBV20-1,CSAKTGDSHYEQYF
TRBJ2-7,NA,TRBV6-1,CASCEAPGQGYEQYF
TRBJ2-3,few,TRBV11-2,CASSLESGGDTQCF
TRBJ1-5,NA,TRBV20-1,CSAVIGISANQPQHF
TRBJ2-1,NA,TRBV11-2,CVSVLGDLPGHEQLF
TRBJ2-7,NA,TRBV2,CATRRENERYF
TRBJ2-7,NA,TRBV6-1,CASSEWVLYEQYF
TRBJ2-1,NA,TRBV11-1,CASSLGLAGVPEQFF
TRBJ2-1,NA,TRBV7-9,CASSPSKAGVWDEQFF
TRBJ2-7,NA,TRBV5-1,CASSDTSGGVCEQYF
TRBJ2-7,few,TRBV20-1,CSARDSGRRYEQYF
TRBJ2-5,NA,TRBV6-5,CASCSRTEGAGETQYF
TRBJ2-2,NA,TRBV2,CAISPRDAGELFF
TRBJ2-3,once,TRBV11-2,CASSLVSVGSGEDTQYF
TRBJ1-1,many,TRBV7-9,CASSSGTGYTEAFF
TRBJ2-7,large,TRBV12-3/TRBV12-4,CASTRREYYEQYF
TRBJ2-3,NA,TRBV6-4,CASSGTSGGTDTLYF